This T cell receptor beta chain was sequenced in a study of T-cell memory formation after mild COVID-19. Study-wide findings and caveats: Pre-infection memory showed some responding clones, and this suggested that cross-reactive memory joined. Most CD4+ clones that shrank were in CM and EM, while CD8+ ones turned up in EMRA. What remained unconfirmed was the SARS-CoV-2 specificity of second-wave clones peaking on day 37.

Remarks on this clonotype: No antigen is known for it.

5'RACE primed at constant segments yielded TCR alpha and TCR beta cDNA libraries bearing sample barcodes and UMIs. MiXCR, applied by TCRdb to the 5' RACE reads, yields one record per CDR3 protein. This repertoire shows about 350,000 distinct CDR3 sequences, around 14% found once; its top ten account for around a fifth. CDR1 is DFQATT and CDR2 is SNEGSKA in the germline V gene (reference sequence). Trimming cost V 3 bases and J 0 bases, with 9 bases left between them. The CDR3 runs to 14 residues. The clonotype comes from a man between 18 and 29 years old who had mild COVID-19 (a few samples of this study predate the infection). Cell type and time point are not known. The specimen was PBMCs or a T cell subset sorted from them (not recorded which). The genes are TRBV20-1 and TRBJ2-1; D gene uncertain. CDR3 sequence (DNA): TGCAGTGCTAGTGAGCTAAGCTCCTACAATGAGCAGTTCTTC. Residues: CSASELSSYNEQFF.